This T cell receptor beta chain is from a study of identical twins. The CDR3 consists of 12 residues. Germline loops: CDR1 MNHEY, CDR2 SVGAGI. The ends were cut back, 7 bases at V and 1 base at J, with 7 bases in the middle. TCRdb ran MiXCR on the 5' RACE reads and lists one entry per CDR3 protein. The sample records some 760,000 distinct CDR3 sequences, 18% being singletons. This sample was shared with a second study, whose subject was T cells expressing NK-cell markers.

The clonotype originates from a woman between 18 and 30 years old in good health. The sequenced sample was PBMCs. The V gene is TRBV6-5, the J gene TRBJ1-1; D gene unclear. Written as DNA, the CDR3 is TGTGCCAGCACTAGTAGGAACACTGAAGCTTTCTTT. This encodes CASTSRNTEAFF.